This entry lists 30 T cell receptor beta chains sequenced from one sample in a study of cytomegalovirus exposure and HLA in healthy donors. This PCR relied on a set of 60 Vbeta primers and 13 Jbeta primers. Profiling relied on immunoSEQ multiplex PCR, and the TCRdb table lists in-frame clones only, not all of them. Of around 220,000 clones listed, approximately 79% are singletons. Sequencing was done on a sample of PBMCs. All receptors derive from a man between 18 and 35 years old in good health and CMV-seronegative.

A remark on this clone: At one of its ends the junction is not consistent with the germline gene, which may arise from a read error. V usage is TRBV29-1 and J usage is TRBJ2-3, with D unresolved. CDR3 length: 11 residues. Germline lookup yields CDR1 SQVTM and CDR2 ANQGSEA. The DNA for the CDR3 is TGCAGCGCCTCGTCGGAGAGCAGCATGAGTTTT. Its translation is CSASSESSMSF.

The J gene is TRBJ2-1, the V gene TRBV14, with 7 bases lining up with TRBD2. The CDR3 sequence is 14 residues long. With V trimmed by 6 bases and J by 5 bases, 7 bases remained unmatched. Germline loops: CDR1 SGHDN, CDR2 FVKESK. CDR3 residues: CASSLSSGNNEQFF. CDR3 DNA sequence: TGTGCCAGCAGTCTTTCTAGCGGAAACAATGAGCAGTTCTTC.

The CDR3 bases are TGTGCCAGCAGCGTAGCAGGAAGGACTCGGGATACGCAGTATTTT. Its protein is CASSVAGRTRDTQYF. This chain joins TRBV9 and TRBJ2-3; D may be TRBD2 (5 bases). Trimming took off 0 bases at V and 6 bases at J, with 14 bases between the two ends. Germline V gene sequence: CDR1 SGDLS, CDR2 YYNGEE. This CDR3 region has 15 residues.

The chain uses TRBV27 and TRBJ2-1; D possibly corresponds to TRBD2 (6 bases). Germline lookup yields CDR1 MNHEY and CDR2 SMNVEV (reference sequence). CDR3 size: 15 residues. Trimming removed 5 bases at V and 10 bases at J, with 21 bases between. The CDR3 DNA is TGTGCCAGCAGTCGGCTGCGTCCGGGGGAAGTGGAGCAGTTCTTC. The encoded protein is CASSRLRPGEVEQFF.

This sequence joins TRBV7-9 and TRBJ2-1; 11 bases align to TRBD1. The CDR3 runs 16 residues. Germline assignment: CDR1 SEHNR and CDR2 FQNEAQ (reference sequence). The ends lost 5 bases at V and 13 bases at J; junction bases unmatched: 16. CDR3: CASSAGQGASLDPQFF. CDR3 in DNA: TGTGCCAGCAGCGCCGGACAGGGGGCTTCTTTGGACCCCCAGTTCTTC.

V is TRBV5-1 and J is TRBJ2-6; D is undetermined. CDR3 length: 15 residues. CDR1 and CDR2 (germline): SGHRS, YFSETQ. V was trimmed by 4 bases and J by 1 base, leaving 9 bases between them. CDR3 bases: TGCGCCAGCAGCCGTACGGGTTCTGGGGCCAACGTCCTGACTTTC. It yields the protein CASSRTGSGANVLTF.

The rearrangement uses TRBV11-2 and TRBJ1-1, with D maybe TRBD1 (5 bases). CDR3 length: 16 amino acids. Trimming left V 2 bases short and J 1 base short, with 14 bases between. Germline CDR1 and CDR2: SGHAT and FQNNGV. The CDR3 DNA reads as TGTGCCAGCAGCTTAATGGTCCGGGACTGGAACACTGAAGCTTTCTTT. This translates into CASSLMVRDWNTEAFF. Full variable domain (rest looked up from reference TRBV11-2 and TRBJ1-1): EAGVAQSPRYKIIEKRQSVAFWCNPISGHATLYWYQQILGQGPKLLIQFQNNGVVDDSQLPKDRFSAERLKGVDSTLKIQPAKLEDSAVYLCASSLMVRDWNTEAFFGQGTRLTVV.

The chain uses TRBV27 and TRBJ2-3, with 7 bases matching TRBD1. Germline V gene data show CDR1 as MNHEY and CDR2 as SMNVEV (reference sequence). This CDR3 comprises 14 residues. V shed 8 bases and J 1 base; nucleotides not matched to a gene: 6. The CDR3 region is CASGSGTGTDTQYF. In DNA form, the CDR3 reads TGTGCCAGCGGGTCCGGGACAGGCACAGATACGCAGTATTTT.

V gene TRBV11-2 combines with J gene TRBJ2-1; the match to TRBD2 covers 14 bases. Germline V gives CDR1 SGHAT, CDR2 FQNNGV. V was pared by 4 bases and J by 7 bases, with 9 bases of the junction left unmatched. The CDR3 loop spans 17 amino acids. CDR3 protein: CASSSGLAGVIGNEQFF. The CDR3 coding sequence is TGTGCCAGCAGCTCGGGACTAGCGGGAGTGATCGGGAATGAGCAGTTCTTC. Full variable domain (rest looked up from reference TRBV11-2 and TRBJ2-1): EAGVAQSPRYKIIEKRQSVAFWCNPISGHATLYWYQQILGQGPKLLIQFQNNGVVDDSQLPKDRFSAERLKGVDSTLKIQPAKLEDSAVYLCASSSGLAGVIGNEQFFGPGTRLTVL.

The chain combines TRBV4-1 with TRBJ2-3, with 7 bases fitting TRBD2. Trimming at V came to 0 bases and at J to 2 bases, leaving 5 bases not matched to a gene. This CDR3 has 16 residues. Germline V CDR1 and CDR2: MGHRA, YSYEKL. The CDR3 sequence is CASSQDYGGNTDTQYF. The CDR3 bases are TGCGCCAGCAGCCAAGATTACGGGGGGAACACAGATACGCAGTATTTT.

V is TRBV2 and J is TRBJ2-7; 9 nucleotides align to TRBD1. Germline V lookup: CDR1 SNHLY, CDR2 FYNNEI. CDR3 size: 13 residues. V was clipped by 5 bases and J by 4 bases; unmatched bases: 3. This CDR3 is CASSLDRGYEQYF. Written as DNA, the CDR3 is TGTGCCAGCAGTCTGGACAGGGGATACGAGCAGTACTTC.

The chain uses TRBV28 and TRBJ2-2; 10 bases are a match to TRBD2. Looked up from germline, CDR1 is MDHEN and CDR2 is SYDVKM. CDR3 length equals 17 residues. V lost 5 bases and J lost 6; bases outside the gene matches: 12. The CDR3 DNA follows: TGTGCCAGCAGTCCGACAAAGCTAGCGGGAGCCCCCGGGGAGCTGTTTTTT. Its protein is CASSPTKLAGAPGELFF.

The chain couples TRBV6-5 to TRBJ1-2, with D maybe TRBD1 (5 bases). Germline CDR1 MNHEY, CDR2 SVGAGI. Between the trimmed V and J ends, which lost 8 bases and 6 bases, there was a span of 16 bases. The CDR3 is 13 residues long. The CDR3 loop is CASRRSGGDGYTF. DNA for the CDR3: TGTGCCAGCCGAAGAAGCGGGGGGGATGGCTACACCTTC.

The genes are TRBV29-1 and TRBJ1-1; perhaps TRBD1 as D (6 bases). Between the trimmed V and J ends, which lost 6 bases and 6 bases, there was a span of 20 bases. CDR1 is SQVTM and CDR2 is ANQGSEA in the germline V gene. The CDR3 contains 14 residues. The CDR3 bases are TGCAGCGTCTCCCCGGGCCAGGCAGGGGCTGAAGCTTTCTTT. It translates to CSVSPGQAGAEAFF.

The rearrangement uses TRBV10-3 and TRBJ2-7; no firm D call. The germline V gene has CDR1 ENHRY and CDR2 SYGVKD. CDR3 size: 14 residues. Trimming took off 2 bases at V and 3 bases at J, with 11 bases between the two ends. The CDR3 loop reads CAISEDRSYYEQYF. In DNA form, the CDR3 reads TGTGCCATCAGTGAGGACCGGAGCTACTACGAGCAGTACTTC.

This clone was picked up one time. V usage is TRBV2 and J usage is TRBJ2-2, with 8 nucleotides matching TRBD1. This CDR3 spans 17 amino acids. Germline-derived CDR1 and CDR2 are SNHLY and FYNNEI. V trimming: 0 bases; J trimming: 0 bases; junction bases outside the gene matches: 3. The CDR3 region has the DNA TGTGCCAGCAGTGAAGCGGGGACAGGCCCGAACACCGGGGAGCTGTTTTTT. Translating gives CASSEAGTGPNTGELFF.

This chain links TRBV6-5 with TRBJ2-5; D is perhaps TRBD1 (6 bases). CDR1 is MNHEY and CDR2 is SVGAGI in the germline V gene. V lost 7 bases to trimming and J lost 7 bases, with 16 bases between them. CDR3 length: 13 amino acids. CDR3 residues: CASTQGDKGTQYF. Written as DNA, the CDR3 is TGTGCCAGCACCCAAGGGGACAAAGGGACCCAGTACTTC.

This clone was seen only a few times. This chain links TRBV7-3 with TRBJ2-2, with 7 bases lining up with TRBD1. J gave up 3 bases and V 5 bases, and 3 bases lay outside the gene matches. This CDR3 is 14 amino acids long. In germline, CDR1 is SGHTA, CDR2 FQGTGA. CDR3 bases: TGTGCCAGCAGCCTAGGGGGCGACACCGGGGAGCTGTTTTTT. Protein: CASSLGGDTGELFF.

The chain combines TRBV30 with TRBJ1-1; no firm D call. The CDR3 has 14 residues. Trimming removed 8 bases from V and 7 bases from J, with 23 bases in between. Germline loops: CDR1 GTSNPN, CDR2 SVGIG (reference sequence). CDR3 residues: CAGINTGRSCEAFF. CDR3 nucleotides: TGTGCCGGGATTAACACCGGGAGGTCCTGTGAAGCTTTCTTT. The entire variable domain, with the rest obtained from reference TRBV30 and TRBJ1-1, is as follows: SQTIHQWPATLVQPVGSPLSLECTVEGTSNPNLYWYRQAAGRGLQLLFYSVGIGQISSEVPQNLSASRPQDRQFILSSKKLLLSDSGFYLCAGINTGRSCEAFFGQGTRLTVV.

The chain recombines TRBV5-4 with TRBJ2-7; no definite D call. V was cut by 0 bases and J by 4 bases, with 11 bases left in between. The length of the CDR3 is 14 residues. The germline gives CDR1 SGHNT, CDR2 YYREEE (reference sequence). CDR3 coding DNA: TGTGCCAGCAGCTTGGAGAACAGAGTATACGAGCAGTACTTC. Protein sequence: CASSLENRVYEQYF.

This clone was seen a few times. The V call is TRBV6-1, the J call TRBJ1-3, with D possibly being TRBD1 (6 bases). V lost 4 bases, J lost 2 bases, and 12 bases lay in between. Germline V gives CDR1 MNHNS, CDR2 SASEGT. The CDR3 has 15 amino acids. The CDR3 bases are TGTGCCAGCAGTGCGGACAGAAGCACTGGAAACACCATATATTTT. It yields the protein CASSADRSTGNTIYF.

The chain joins TRBV28 to TRBJ2-1, with TRBD2 matching over 13 bases. Germline CDR1 MDHEN, CDR2 SYDVKM. The CDR3 is 16 residues long. V gave up 6 bases and J gave up 9 bases; unmatched junction bases: 11. The CDR3 DNA sequence: TGTGCCAGCAGCCGGGACGGACTAGCGGGAGACTTTGAGCAGTTCTTC. Its translation is CASSRDGLAGDFEQFF. Looking up the rest from reference TRBV28 and TRBJ2-1 gives the full variable domain: DVKVTQSSRYLVKRTGEKVFLECVQDMDHENMFWYRQDPGLGLRLIYFSYDVKMKEKGDIPEGYSVSREKKERFSLILESASTNQTSMYLCASSRDGLAGDFEQFFGPGTRLTVL.

This clone was observed a few times. The gene calls are TRBV25-1 and TRBJ2-1; 8 bases match TRBD1. The CDR3 totals 14 residues. V dropped 6 bases and J dropped 5; count of bases not matched to a gene: 6. Germline lookup yields CDR1 MGHDK and CDR2 SYGVNS. In DNA form, the CDR3 reads TGTGCCAGCAGGGGACAGGACCAAAACAATGAGCAGTTCTTC. Translated, it gives CASRGQDQNNEQFF.

V usage is TRBV18 and J usage is TRBJ1-4, with 11 bases fitting TRBD1. Trimming at V came to 2 bases and at J to 8 bases, leaving 16 bases not matched to a gene. Germline V gives CDR1 KGHSH, CDR2 LQKENI. The CDR3 extends over 19 amino acids. CDR3 DNA sequence: TGTGCCAGCTCACCAACGTCAGGACAGGGGGCTTTTGTAAGCGAAAAACTGTTTTTT. It yields the protein CASSPTSGQGAFVSEKLFF.

About this clone: This specimen includes other DNA sequences encoding the same CDR3. CDR3 in amino acids: CASSSLDTQYF. The DNA of the CDR3 is TGTGCCAGCAGCTCGTTGGATACGCAGTATTTT. The genes are TRBV7-2 and TRBJ2-3; D gene ambiguous. V lost 4 bases, J lost 6 bases, and 5 bases lay in between. CDR3 length: 11 residues. Germline V gives CDR1 SGHTA, CDR2 FQGNSA.

The chain carries TRBV6-1 and TRBJ1-1, with no clear D. Germline V gene data show CDR1 as MNHNS and CDR2 as SASEGT. Trimming shortened V by 0 bases and J by 4 bases, and 15 bases separated the two germline ends. This CDR3 region has 16 residues. The CDR3 nucleotides read TGTGCCAGCAGTGAAGCGCGGGGAATCGGCGGCACTGAAGCTTTCTTT. This translates into CASSEARGIGGTEAFF.

The chain employs TRBV10-3 and TRBJ2-3; D possibly corresponds to TRBD1 (6 bases). The CDR3 extends over 15 amino acids. Looked up from germline, CDR1 is ENHRY and CDR2 is SYGVKD. Between the trimmed V and J ends, which lost 4 bases and 4 bases, there was a span of 15 bases. The CDR3 sequence: CAISGGLAPPDTQYF. CDR3 bases: TGTGCCATCAGTGGGGGGCTAGCCCCACCAGATACGCAGTATTTT.

V usage is TRBV25-1 and J usage is TRBJ2-7; TRBD1 agrees at 9 bases. The junction had 4 bases not matched to a gene; V was cut back by 1 base and J by 3 bases. Germline values: CDR1 MGHDK, CDR2 SYGVNS. The CDR3 consists of 15 residues. The CDR3 DNA is TGTGCCAGCAGTGAATCCGACAGGGGGGTCTACGAGCAGTACTTC. Its translation is CASSESDRGVYEQYF.

The rearrangement uses TRBV10-3 and TRBJ2-1, with TRBD2 identical over 9 bases. Unmatched junction bases numbered 7, after V lost 4 bases and J lost 6 bases. The V gene's germline CDR1 is ENHRY and CDR2 SYGVKD. CDR3 length: 15 residues. Written as DNA, the CDR3 is TGTGCCATCAGTGGACCAGCGGGAGGCTCCAATGAGCAGTTCTTC. The encoded protein is CAISGPAGGSNEQFF.

The chain joins TRBV7-8 to TRBJ1-5; 8 bases match TRBD1. This CDR3 is 18 amino acids long. Germline lookup yields CDR1 SGHVS and CDR2 FQNEAQ. V trimming: 4 bases; J trimming: 0 bases; junction bases outside the gene matches: 11. The CDR3 bases are TGTGCCAGCAGCTCACAAAGCGGGACAGGACATAGCAATCAGCCCCAGCATTTT. Residues: CASSSQSGTGHSNQPQHF. Full variable domain (outside the CDR3, taken from reference TRBV7-8 and TRBJ1-5): GAGVSQSPRYKVAKRGQDVALRCDPISGHVSLFWYQQALGQGPEFLTYFQNEAQLDKSGLPSDRFFAERPEGSVSTLKIQRTQQEDSAVYLCASSSQSGTGHSNQPQHFGDGTRLSIL.